This TCR beta chain was obtained from a study of cytomegalovirus exposure and HLA in healthy donors. The germline CDR1 and CDR2 sequences are LNHDA and SQIVND (reference sequence). The CDR3 is made up of 15 amino acids. Trimming cost V 3 bases and J 10 bases; bases outside gene matches: 10. PCR involved 60 Vbeta and 13 Jbeta primers. TCRdb keeps only in-frame clones here, not all; method: immunoSEQ multiplex PCR. The sample includes around 160,000 clones, around three quarters of them seen just once. Regarding this clone: The same CDR3 arises from other DNA sequences in this sample as well.

The sequence was obtained from a man aged 35-49 years in good health and CMV-seropositive. Sequencing used PBMCs. The gene calls are TRBV19 and TRBJ2-1, with 9 bases identical to TRBD2. CDR3: CASSMQAGGRYEQFF. CDR3 bases: TGTGCCAGTAGTATGCAGGCGGGAGGGCGGTACGAGCAGTTCTTC.